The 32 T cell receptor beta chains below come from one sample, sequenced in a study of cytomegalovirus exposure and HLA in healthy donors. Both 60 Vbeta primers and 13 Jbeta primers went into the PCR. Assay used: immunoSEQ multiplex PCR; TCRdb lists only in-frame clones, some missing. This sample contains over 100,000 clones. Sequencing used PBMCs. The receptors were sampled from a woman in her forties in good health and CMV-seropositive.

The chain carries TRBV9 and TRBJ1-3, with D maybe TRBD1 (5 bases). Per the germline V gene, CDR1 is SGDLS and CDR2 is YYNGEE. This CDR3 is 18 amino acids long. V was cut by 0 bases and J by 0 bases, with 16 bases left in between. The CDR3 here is CASSVASGVGNSGNTIYF. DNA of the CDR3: TGTGCCAGCAGCGTAGCTTCGGGGGTGGGGAACTCTGGAAACACCATATATTTT.

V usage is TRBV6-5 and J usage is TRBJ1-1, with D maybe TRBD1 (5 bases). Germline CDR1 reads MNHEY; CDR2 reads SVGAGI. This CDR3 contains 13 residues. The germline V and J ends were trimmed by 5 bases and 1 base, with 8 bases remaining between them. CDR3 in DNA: TGTGCCAGCAGTAGGGGTCAGAACACTGAAGCTTTCTTT. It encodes CASSRGQNTEAFF.

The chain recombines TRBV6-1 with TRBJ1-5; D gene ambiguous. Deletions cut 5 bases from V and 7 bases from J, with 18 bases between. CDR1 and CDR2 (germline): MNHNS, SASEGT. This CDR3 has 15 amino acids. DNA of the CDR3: TGTGCCAGCAGTCCATCGTCCGCAACAGAACAGCCCCAGCATTTT. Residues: CASSPSSATEQPQHF.

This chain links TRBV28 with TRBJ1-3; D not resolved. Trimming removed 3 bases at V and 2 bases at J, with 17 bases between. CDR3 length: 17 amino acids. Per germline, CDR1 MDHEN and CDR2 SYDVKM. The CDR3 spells CASSFPWGGSAGNTIYF. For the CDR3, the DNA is TGTGCCAGCAGTTTCCCCTGGGGAGGGAGCGCTGGAAACACCATATATTTT.

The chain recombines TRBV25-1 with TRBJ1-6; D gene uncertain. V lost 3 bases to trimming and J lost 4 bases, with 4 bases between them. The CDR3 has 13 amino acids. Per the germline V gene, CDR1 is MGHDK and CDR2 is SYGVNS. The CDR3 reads CASSDRYNSPLHF. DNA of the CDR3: TGTGCCAGCAGTGATCGTTATAATTCACCCCTCCACTTT.

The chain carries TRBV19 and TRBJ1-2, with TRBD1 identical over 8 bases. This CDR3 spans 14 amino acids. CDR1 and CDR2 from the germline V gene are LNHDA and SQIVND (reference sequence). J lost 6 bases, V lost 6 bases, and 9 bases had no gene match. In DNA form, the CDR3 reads TGTGCCAGTAGGCGGACAGGGTACGCGCATGGCTACACCTTC. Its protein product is CASRRTGYAHGYTF.

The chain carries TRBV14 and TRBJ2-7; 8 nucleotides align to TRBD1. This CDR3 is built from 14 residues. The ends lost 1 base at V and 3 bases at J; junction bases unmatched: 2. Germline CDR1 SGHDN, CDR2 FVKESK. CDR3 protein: CASSQGTGRYEQYF. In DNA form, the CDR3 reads TGTGCCAGCAGCCAAGGGACAGGGCGCTACGAGCAGTACTTC.

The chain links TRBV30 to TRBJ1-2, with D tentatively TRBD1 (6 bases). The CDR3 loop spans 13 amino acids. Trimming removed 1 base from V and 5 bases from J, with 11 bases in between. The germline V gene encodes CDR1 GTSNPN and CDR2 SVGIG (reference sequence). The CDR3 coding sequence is TGTGCCTGGAGTGCCGGGACACCTTATGGCTACACCTTC. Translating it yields CAWSAGTPYGYTF.

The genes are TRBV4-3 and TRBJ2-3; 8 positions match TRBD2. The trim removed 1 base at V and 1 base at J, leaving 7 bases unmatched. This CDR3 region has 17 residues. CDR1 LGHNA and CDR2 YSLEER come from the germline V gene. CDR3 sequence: CASSQVHSGRGTDTQYF. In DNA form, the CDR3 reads TGCGCCAGCAGCCAAGTTCACAGCGGGAGAGGCACAGATACGCAGTATTTT.

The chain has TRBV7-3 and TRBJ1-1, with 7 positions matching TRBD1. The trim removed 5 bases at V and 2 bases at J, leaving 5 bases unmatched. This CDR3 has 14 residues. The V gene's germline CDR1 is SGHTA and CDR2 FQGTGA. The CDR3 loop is CASSTSGGNTEAFF. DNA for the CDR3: TGTGCCAGCAGCACCTCAGGGGGAAACACTGAAGCTTTCTTT.

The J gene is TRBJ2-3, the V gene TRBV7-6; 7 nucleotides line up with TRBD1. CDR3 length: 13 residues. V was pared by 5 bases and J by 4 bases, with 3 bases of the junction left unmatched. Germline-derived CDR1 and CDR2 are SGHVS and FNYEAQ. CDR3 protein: CASSDRVSDTQYF. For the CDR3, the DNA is TGTGCCAGCAGCGACAGGGTTTCAGATACGCAGTATTTT. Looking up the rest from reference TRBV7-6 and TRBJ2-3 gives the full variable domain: GAGVSQSPRYKVTKRGQDVALRCDPISGHVSLYWYRQALGQGPEFLTYFNYEAQQDKSGLPNDRFSAERPEGSISTLTIQRTEQRDSAMYRCASSDRVSDTQYFGPGTRLTVL.

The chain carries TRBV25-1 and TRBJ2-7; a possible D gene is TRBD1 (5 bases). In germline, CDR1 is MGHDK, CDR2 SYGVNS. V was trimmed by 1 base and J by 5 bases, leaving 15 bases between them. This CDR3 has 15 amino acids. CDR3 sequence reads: CASSELKGSIDEQYF. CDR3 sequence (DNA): TGTGCCAGCAGTGAATTGAAGGGGTCAATCGACGAGCAGTACTTC.

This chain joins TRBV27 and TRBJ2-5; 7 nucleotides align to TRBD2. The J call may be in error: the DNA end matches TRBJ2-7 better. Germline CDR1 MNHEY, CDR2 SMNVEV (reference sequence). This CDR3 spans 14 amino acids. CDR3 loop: CASSLSGGSNEQYF. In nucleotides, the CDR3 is TGTGCCAGCAGTTTATCTGGCGGGAGCAACGAGCAGTACTTC.

The chain's CDR3 is CASSFIFYEQYF. DNA of the CDR3: TGTGCCAGCAGTTTTATCTTCTACGAGCAGTACTTC. The chain couples TRBV28 to TRBJ2-5; no clear D. Near its end, the DNA agrees better with TRBJ2-7, so the J call may be wrong. Germline assignment: CDR1 MDHEN and CDR2 SYDVKM. CDR3 size: 12 residues.

CDR3 amino acids: CATSRDATATGELFF. Here the CDR3 DNA reads TGTGCCACCAGCAGAGATGCAACAGCAACCGGGGAGCTGTTTTTT. V and J are TRBV15 and TRBJ2-2; D unclear. This CDR3 is 15 amino acids long. V shed 0 bases and J shed 5 bases, with 10 bases lying between them. Germline CDR1 and CDR2: LNHNV and YYDKDF (reference sequence).

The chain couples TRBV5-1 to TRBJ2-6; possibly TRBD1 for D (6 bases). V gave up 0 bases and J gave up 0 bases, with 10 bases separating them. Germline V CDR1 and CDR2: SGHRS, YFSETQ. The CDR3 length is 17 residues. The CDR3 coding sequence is TGCGCCAGCAGCTTGGGGGGACAAGTCTCTGGGGCCAACGTCCTGACTTTC. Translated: CASSLGGQVSGANVLTF.

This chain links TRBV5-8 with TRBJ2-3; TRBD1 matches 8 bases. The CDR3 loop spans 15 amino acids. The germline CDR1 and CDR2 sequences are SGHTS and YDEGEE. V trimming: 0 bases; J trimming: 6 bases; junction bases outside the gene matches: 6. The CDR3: CASSLGRTGPDTQYF. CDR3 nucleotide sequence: TGTGCCAGCAGCTTGGGGCGGACAGGGCCGGATACGCAGTATTTT.

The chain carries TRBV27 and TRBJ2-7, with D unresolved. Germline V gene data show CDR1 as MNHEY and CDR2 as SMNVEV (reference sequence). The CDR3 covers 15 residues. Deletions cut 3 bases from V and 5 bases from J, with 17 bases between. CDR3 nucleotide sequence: TGTGCCAGCAGTTTCGGGTCACATTCGTCGAACGAGCAGTACTTC. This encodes CASSFGSHSSNEQYF.

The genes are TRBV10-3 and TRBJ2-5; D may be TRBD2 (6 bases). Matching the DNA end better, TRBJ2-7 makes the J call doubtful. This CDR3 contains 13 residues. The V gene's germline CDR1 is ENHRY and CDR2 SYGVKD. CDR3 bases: TGTGCCATCAGTGACACCTGGGGGGACGAGCAGTACTTC. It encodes CAISDTWGDEQYF.

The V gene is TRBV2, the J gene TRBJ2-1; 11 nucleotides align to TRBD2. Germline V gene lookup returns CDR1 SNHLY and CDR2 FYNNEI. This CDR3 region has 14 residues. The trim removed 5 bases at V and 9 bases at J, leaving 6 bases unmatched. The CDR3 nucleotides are TGTGCCAGCAGTCCCGGCGGACTAGCGGGTGAGCAGTTCTTC. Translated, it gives CASSPGGLAGEQFF.

The chain's CDR3 is CASSRTAYGYTF. The CDR3 DNA reads as TGTGCCAGCAGCCGGACAGCCTATGGCTACACCTTC. The chain has TRBV6-5 and TRBJ1-2, with D possibly matching TRBD1 (6 bases). Trimming removed 6 bases at V and 4 bases at J, with 9 bases between. The CDR3 length is 12 residues. Looked up from germline, CDR1 is MNHEY and CDR2 is SVGAGI.

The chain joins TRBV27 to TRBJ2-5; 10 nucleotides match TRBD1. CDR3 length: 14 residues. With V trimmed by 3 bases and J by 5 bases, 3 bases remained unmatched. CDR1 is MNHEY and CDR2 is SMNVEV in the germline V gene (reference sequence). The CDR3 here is CASSFDRGRETQYF. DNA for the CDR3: TGTGCCAGCAGTTTCGACAGGGGGCGGGAGACCCAGTACTTC.

This CDR3 is CASSPIATGYSNQPQHF. The CDR3 DNA reads TGTGCCAGCTCACCTATCGCCACGGGATATAGCAATCAGCCCCAGCATTTT. The rearrangement joins TRBV18 to TRBJ1-5; no definite D call. Trimming pared 3 bases from V and 0 bases from J, leaving 15 bases between. The germline CDR1 and CDR2 sequences are KGHSH and LQKENI. The CDR3 is 17 amino acids.

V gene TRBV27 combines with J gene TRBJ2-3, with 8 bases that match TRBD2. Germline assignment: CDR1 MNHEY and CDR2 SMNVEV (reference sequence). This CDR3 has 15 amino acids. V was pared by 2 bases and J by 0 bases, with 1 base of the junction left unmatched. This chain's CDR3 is CASSLLAGSTDTQYF. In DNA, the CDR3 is TGTGCCAGCAGTTTACTAGCGGGTAGCACAGATACGCAGTATTTT.

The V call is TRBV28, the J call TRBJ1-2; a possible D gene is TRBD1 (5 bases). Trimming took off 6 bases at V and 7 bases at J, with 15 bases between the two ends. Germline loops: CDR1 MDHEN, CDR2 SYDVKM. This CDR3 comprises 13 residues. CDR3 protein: CASSLRVHPGYTF. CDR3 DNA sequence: TGTGCCAGCAGCCTCAGGGTTCATCCTGGCTACACCTTC.

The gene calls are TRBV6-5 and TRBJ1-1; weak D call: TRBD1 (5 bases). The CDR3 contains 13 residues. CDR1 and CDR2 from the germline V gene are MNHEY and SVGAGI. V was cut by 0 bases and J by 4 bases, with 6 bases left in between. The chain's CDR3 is CASSYSTVTEAFF. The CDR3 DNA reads TGTGCCAGCAGTTACTCGACAGTCACTGAAGCTTTCTTT.

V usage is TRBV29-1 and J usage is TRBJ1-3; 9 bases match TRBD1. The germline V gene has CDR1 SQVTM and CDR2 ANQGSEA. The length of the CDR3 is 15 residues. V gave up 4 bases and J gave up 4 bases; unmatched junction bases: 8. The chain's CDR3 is CSVGGTGMKGNTIYF. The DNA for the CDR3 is TGCAGCGTTGGAGGGACAGGGATGAAAGGAAACACCATATATTTT.

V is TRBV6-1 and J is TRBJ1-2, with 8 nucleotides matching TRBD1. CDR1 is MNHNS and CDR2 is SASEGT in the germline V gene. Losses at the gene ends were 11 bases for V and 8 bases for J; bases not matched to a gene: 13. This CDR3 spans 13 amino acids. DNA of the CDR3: TGTGCCGGAGCCCGGACAGGGAGTTGGGGCTACACCTTC. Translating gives CAGARTGSWGYTF.

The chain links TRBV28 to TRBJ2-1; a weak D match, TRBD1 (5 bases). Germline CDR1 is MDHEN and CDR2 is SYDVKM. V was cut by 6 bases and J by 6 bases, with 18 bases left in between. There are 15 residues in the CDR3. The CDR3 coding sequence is TGTGCCAGCAGCCACCCGGCAGGGAATGTCAATGAGCAGTTCTTC. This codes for CASSHPAGNVNEQFF.

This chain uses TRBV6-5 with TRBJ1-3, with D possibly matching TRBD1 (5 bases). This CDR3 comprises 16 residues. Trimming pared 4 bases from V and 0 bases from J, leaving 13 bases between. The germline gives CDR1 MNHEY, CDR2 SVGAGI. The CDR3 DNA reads TGTGCCAGCAGTTTACAACCGGGGGTCTCTGGAAACACCATATATTTT. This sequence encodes CASSLQPGVSGNTIYF.

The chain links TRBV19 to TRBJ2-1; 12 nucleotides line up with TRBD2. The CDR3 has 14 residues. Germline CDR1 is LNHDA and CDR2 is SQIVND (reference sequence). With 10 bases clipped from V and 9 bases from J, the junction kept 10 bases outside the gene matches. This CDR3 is CATRLAGDLGEQFF. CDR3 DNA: TGTGCCACCCGACTAGCGGGAGATCTGGGTGAGCAGTTCTTC.

The CDR3 coding sequence is TGTGCCAGCAGTGTCCACATAGAGACCCAGTACTTC. This translates into CASSVHIETQYF. J is TRBJ2-5 and V is TRBV2, with D unresolved. The CDR3 runs to 12 residues. Per germline, CDR1 SNHLY and CDR2 FYNNEI. Trimming removed 4 bases at V and 4 bases at J, with 7 bases between.